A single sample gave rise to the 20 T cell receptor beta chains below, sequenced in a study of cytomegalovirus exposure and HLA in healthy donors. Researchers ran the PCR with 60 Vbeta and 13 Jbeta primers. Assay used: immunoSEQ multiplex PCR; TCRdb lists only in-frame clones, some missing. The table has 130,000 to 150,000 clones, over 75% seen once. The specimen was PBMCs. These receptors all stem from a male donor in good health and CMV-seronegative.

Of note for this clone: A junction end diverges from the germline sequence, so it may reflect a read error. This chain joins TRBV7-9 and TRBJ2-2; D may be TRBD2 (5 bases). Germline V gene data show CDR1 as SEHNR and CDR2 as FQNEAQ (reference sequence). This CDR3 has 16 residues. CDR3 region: CSSSLMHGRNTGELFF. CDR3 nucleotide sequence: TGTTCCAGCAGCTTAATGCATGGGAGGAACACCGGGGAGCTGTTTTTT.

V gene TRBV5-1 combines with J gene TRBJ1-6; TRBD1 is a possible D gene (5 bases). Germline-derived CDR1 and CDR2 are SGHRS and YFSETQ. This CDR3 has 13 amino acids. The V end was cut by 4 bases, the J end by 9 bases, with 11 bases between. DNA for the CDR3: TGCGCCAGCAGCCCGGGGGGGGGTTCACCCCTCCACTTT. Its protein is CASSPGGGSPLHF. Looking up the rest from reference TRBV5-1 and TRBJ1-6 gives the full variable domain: KAGVTQTPRYLIKTRGQQVTLSCSPISGHRSVSWYQQTPGQGLQFLFEYFSETQRNKGNFPGRFSGRQFSNSRSEMNVSTLELGDSALYLCASSPGGGSPLHFGNGTRLTVT.

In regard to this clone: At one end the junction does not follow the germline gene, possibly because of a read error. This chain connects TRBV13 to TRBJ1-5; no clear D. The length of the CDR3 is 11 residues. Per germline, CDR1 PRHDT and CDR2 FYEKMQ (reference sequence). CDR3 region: CAEGSNQPQHF. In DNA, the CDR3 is TGCGCCGAGGGTAGCAATCAGCCCCAGCATTTT.

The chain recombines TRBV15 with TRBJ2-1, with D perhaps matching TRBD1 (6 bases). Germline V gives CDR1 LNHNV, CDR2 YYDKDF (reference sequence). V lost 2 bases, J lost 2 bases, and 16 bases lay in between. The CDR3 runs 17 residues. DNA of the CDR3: TGTGCCACCAGCAGAAAACTAACAGGGTTAACCTACAATGAGCAGTTCTTC. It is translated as CATSRKLTGLTYNEQFF.

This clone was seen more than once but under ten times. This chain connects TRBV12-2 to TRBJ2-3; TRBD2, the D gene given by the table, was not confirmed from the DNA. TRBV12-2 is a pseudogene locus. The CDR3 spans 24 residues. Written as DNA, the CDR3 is TGTGCAAGTCGCTTAGTCTATCACCCTGCGGGACTAGCGGGAGCTAGGGGCCGCACAGATACGCAGTATTTT. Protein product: CASRLVYHPAGLAGARGRTDTQYF.

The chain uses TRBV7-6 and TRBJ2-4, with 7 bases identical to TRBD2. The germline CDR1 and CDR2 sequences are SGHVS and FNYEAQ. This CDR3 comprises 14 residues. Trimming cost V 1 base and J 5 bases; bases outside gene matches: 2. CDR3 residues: CASSLEAGENIQYF. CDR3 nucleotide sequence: TGTGCCAGCAGCTTAGAGGCGGGGGAAAACATTCAGTACTTC.

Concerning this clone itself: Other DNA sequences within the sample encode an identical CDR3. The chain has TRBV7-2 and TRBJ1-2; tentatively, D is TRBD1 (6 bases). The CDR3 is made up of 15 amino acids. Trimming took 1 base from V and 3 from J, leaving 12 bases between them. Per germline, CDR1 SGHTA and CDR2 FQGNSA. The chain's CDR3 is CASSLGGGVDYGYTF. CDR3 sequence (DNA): TGTGCCAGCAGCTTAGGAGGGGGTGTTGACTATGGCTACACCTTC. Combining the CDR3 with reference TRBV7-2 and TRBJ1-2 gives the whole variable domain GAGVSQSPSNKVTEKGKDVELRCDPISGHTALYWYRQSLGQGLEFLIYFQGNSAPDKSGLPSDRFSAERTGGSVSTLTIQRTQQEDSAVYLCASSLGGGVDYGYTFGSGTRLTVV.

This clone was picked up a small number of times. The CDR3 coding sequence is TGTGCCTGGAGTCGGATGGTAGCGGGGGGCCGAGAGACCCAGTACTTC. It encodes CAWSRMVAGGRETQYF. The chain employs TRBV30 and TRBJ2-5; 10 bases map to TRBD2. The germline V gene has CDR1 GTSNPN and CDR2 SVGIG (reference sequence). This CDR3 has 16 amino acids. The trim removed 2 bases at V and 4 bases at J, leaving 10 bases unmatched.

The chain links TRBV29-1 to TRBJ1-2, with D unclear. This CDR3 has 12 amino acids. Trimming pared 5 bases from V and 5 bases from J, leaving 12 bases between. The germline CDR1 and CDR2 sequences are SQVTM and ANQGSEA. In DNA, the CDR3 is TGCAGCGTTACCCCCGCCGCGTATGGCTACACCTTC. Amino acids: CSVTPAAYGYTF.

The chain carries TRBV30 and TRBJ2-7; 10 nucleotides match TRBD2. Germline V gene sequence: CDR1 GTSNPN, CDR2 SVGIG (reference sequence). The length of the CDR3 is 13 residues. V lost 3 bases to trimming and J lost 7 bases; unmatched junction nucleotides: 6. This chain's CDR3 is CAWRVAGGREQYF. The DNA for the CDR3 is TGTGCCTGGAGGGTAGCGGGAGGTCGAGAGCAGTACTTC. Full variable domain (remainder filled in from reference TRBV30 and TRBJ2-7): SQTIHQWPATLVQPVGSPLSLECTVEGTSNPNLYWYRQAAGRGLQLLFYSVGIGQISSEVPQNLSASRPQDRQFILSSKKLLLSDSGFYLCAWRVAGGREQYFGPGTRLTVT.

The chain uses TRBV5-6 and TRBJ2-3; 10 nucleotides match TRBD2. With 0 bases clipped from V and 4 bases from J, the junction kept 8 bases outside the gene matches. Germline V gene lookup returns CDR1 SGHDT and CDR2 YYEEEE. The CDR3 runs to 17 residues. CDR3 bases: TGTGCCAGCAGCTTGGCGGGCAGCGGGAGGGCCCCAGATACGCAGTATTTT. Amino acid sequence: CASSLAGSGRAPDTQYF.

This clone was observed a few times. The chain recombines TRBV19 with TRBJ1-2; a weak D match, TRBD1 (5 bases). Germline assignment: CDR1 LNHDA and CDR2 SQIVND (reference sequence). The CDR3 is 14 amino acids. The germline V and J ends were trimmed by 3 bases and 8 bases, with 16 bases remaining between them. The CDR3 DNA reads TGTGCCAGTAGTATGAGGAGGGTGAGGGACGGCTACACCTTC. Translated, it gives CASSMRRVRDGYTF. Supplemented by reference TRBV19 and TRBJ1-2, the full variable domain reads DGGITQSPKYLFRKEGQNVTLSCEQNLNHDAMYWYRQDPGQGLRLIYYSQIVNDFQKGDIAEGYSVSREKKESFPLTVTSAQKNPTAFYLCASSMRRVRDGYTFGSGTRLTVV.

CDR3 sequence: CASSSDSSYEQYF. CDR3 coding DNA: TGTGCCAGCAGTTCGGACAGTAGCTACGAGCAGTACTTC. The J gene is TRBJ2-7, the V gene TRBV6-6; possible D gene TRBD1, 6 bases. Germline V CDR1 and CDR2: MNHNY, SVGAGI (reference sequence). V was clipped by 4 bases and J by 3 bases, with 10 bases between them. The CDR3 spans 13 residues.

The CDR3 DNA sequence: TGTGCCAGCTCACGTCTGGACAGGGCAAACTATGGCTACACCTTC. Encoded protein: CASSRLDRANYGYTF. V is TRBV18 and J is TRBJ1-2; 8 bases match TRBD1. Germline loops: CDR1 KGHSH, CDR2 LQKENI. The CDR3 length is 15 residues. J was trimmed by 2 bases and V by 4 bases; bases with no gene match: 6.

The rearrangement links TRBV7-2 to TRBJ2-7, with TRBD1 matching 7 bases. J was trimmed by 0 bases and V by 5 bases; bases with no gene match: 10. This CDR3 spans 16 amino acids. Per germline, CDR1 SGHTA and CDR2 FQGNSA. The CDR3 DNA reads TGTGCCAGCAGCCCCCGACAGGGCGCAAGCTCCTACGAGCAGTACTTC. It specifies CASSPRQGASSYEQYF.

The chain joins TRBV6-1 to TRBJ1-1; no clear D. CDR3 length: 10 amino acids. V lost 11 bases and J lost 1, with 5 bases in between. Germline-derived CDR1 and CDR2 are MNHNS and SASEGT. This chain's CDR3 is CAAGNTEAFF. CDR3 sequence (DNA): TGTGCCGCGGGGAACACTGAAGCTTTCTTT.

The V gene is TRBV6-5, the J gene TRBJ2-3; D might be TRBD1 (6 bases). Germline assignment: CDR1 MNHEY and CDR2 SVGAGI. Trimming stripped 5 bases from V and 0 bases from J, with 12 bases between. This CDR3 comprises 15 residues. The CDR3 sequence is CASSPLGASTDTQYF. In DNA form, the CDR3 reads TGTGCCAGCAGTCCCCTGGGGGCTAGCACAGATACGCAGTATTTT.

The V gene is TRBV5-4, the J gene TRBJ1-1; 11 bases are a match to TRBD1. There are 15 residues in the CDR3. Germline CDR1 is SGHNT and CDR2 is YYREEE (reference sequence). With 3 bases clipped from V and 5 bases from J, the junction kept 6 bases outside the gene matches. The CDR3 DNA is TGTGCCAGCAGCTGGGGGACAGGGGGAAGGACTGAAGCTTTCTTT. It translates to CASSWGTGGRTEAFF.

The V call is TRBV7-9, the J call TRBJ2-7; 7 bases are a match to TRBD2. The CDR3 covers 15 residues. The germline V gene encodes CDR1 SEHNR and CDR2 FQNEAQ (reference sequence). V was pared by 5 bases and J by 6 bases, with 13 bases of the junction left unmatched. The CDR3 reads CASSASGGITSEQYF. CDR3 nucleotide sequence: TGTGCCAGCAGCGCGTCGGGGGGTATAACTTCCGAGCAGTACTTC.

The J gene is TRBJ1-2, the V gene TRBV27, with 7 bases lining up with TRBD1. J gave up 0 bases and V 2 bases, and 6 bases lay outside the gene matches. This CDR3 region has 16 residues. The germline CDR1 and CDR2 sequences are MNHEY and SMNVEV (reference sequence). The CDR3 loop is CASSLDRDRANYGYTF. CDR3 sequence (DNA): TGTGCCAGCAGTTTAGACCGGGACAGAGCTAACTATGGCTACACCTTC.